The following is a T cell receptor (beta chain) sequence with its context. Its antigen is unidentified. CDR1 is SGHNT and CDR2 is YENEEA in the germline V gene. With V trimmed by 3 bases and J by 10 bases, 7 bases remained unmatched. The CDR3 covers 15 residues. The record originates from a study of shared clonotypes between healthy human individuals. Overall study context: The study enrolled two women and a few men aged 18 to 49.

Several immunoSEQ plates held equal portions of the genomic DNA taken from each subset. Here immunoSEQ multiplex PCR was the method, and the copy in TCRdb shows in-frame clones only, minus some. This table has about 1.1 million clones, about 80% appearing once. Study conclusions and caveats: The donor pool, a small one, limited the genetic and exposure-history diversity represented.

The receptor comes from a man between 18 and 29 years old in good health. Some clones in this sample may be carry-over from other donors' samples. The sequencing sample was made of memory CD4+ T cells from PBMCs. Subset noted: CD45RA-negative fraction. The genes are TRBV11-3 and TRBJ2-1, with TRBD1 matching over 12 bases. The DNA of the CDR3 is TGTGCCAGCAGCTTTGGGACAGGGGGCAAGGAGGAGCAGTTCTTC. Translated: CASSFGTGGKEEQFF. Variable domain in full (rest from reference TRBV11-3 and TRBJ2-1): EAGVVQSPRYKIIEKKQPVAFWCNPISGHNTLYWYLQNLGQGPELLIRYENEEAVDDSQLPKDRFSAERLKGVDSTLKIQPAELGDSAVYLCASSFGTGGKEEQFFGPGTRLTVL.